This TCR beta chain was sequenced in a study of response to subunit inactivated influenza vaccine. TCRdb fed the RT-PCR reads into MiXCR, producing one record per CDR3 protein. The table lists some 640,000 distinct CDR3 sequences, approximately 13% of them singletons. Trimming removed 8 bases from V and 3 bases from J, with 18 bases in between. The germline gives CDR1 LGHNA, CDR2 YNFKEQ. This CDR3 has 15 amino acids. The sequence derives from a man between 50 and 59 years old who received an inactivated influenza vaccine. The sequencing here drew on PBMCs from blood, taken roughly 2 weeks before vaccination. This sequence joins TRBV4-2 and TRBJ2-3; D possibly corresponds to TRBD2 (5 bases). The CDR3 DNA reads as TGTGCCAGCGGATTCTATGGCCGGGATACAGATACGCAGTATTTT. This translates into CASGFYGRDTDTQYF.